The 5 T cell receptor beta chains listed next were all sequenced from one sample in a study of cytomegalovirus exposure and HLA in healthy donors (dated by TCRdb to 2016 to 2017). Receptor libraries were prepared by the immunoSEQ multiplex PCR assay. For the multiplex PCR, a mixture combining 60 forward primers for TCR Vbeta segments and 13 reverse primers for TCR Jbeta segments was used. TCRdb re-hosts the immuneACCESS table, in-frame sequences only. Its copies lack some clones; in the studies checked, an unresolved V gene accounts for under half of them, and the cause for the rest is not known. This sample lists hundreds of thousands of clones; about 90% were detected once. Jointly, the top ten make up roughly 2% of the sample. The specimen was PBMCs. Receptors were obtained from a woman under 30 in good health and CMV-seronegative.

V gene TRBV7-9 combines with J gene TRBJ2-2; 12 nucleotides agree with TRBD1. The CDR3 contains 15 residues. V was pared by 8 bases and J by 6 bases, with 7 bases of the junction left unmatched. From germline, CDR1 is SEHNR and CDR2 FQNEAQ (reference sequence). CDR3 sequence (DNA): TGTGCCAGCCGGGGGACAGGGGGCGCCCCCGGGGAGCTGTTTTTT. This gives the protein CASRGTGGAPGELFF. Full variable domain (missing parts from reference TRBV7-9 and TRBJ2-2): DTGVSQNPRHKITKRGQNVTFRCDPISEHNRLYWYRQTLGQGPEFLTYFQNEAQLEKSRLLSDRFSAERPKGSFSTLEIQRTEQGDSAMYLCASRGTGGAPGELFFGEGSRLTVL.

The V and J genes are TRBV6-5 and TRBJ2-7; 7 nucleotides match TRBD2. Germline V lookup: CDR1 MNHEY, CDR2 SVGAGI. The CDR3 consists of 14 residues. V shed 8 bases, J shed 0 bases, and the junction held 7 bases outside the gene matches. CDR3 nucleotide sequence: TGTGCCAGCCGAGGGACTACAACCTCCTACGAGCAGTACTTC. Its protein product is CASRGTTTSYEQYF.

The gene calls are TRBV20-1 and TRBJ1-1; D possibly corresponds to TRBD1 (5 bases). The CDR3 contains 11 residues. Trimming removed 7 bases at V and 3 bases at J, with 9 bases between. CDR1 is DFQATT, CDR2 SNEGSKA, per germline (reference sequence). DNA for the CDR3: TGCAGTGGCCGGGGGGACACTGAAGCTTTCTTT. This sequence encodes CSGRGDTEAFF.

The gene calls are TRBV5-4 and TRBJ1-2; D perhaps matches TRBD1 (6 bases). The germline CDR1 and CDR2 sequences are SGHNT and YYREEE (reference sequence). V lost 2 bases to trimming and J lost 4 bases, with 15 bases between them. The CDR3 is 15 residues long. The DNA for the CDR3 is TGTGCCAGCAGCTTCTTTTTACAGGGTATCTATGGCTACACCTTC. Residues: CASSFFLQGIYGYTF. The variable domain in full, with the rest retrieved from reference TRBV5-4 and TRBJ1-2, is ETGVTQSPTHLIKTRGQQVTLRCSSQSGHNTVSWYQQALGQGPQFIFQYYREEENGRGNFPPRFSGLQFPNYSSELNVNALELDDSALYLCASSFFLQGIYGYTFGSGTRLTVV.

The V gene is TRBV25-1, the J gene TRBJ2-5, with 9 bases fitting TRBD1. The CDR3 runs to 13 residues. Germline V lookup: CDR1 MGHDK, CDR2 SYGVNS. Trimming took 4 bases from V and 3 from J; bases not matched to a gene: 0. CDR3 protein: CASSGQGEETQYF. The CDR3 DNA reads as TGTGCCAGCAGTGGACAGGGGGAAGAGACCCAGTACTTC. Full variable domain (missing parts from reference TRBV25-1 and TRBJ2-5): EADIYQTPRYLVIGTGKKITLECSQTMGHDKMYWYQQDPGMELHLIHYSYGVNSTEKGDLSSESTVSRIRTEHFPLTLESARPSHTSQYLCASSGQGEETQYFGPGTRLLVL.